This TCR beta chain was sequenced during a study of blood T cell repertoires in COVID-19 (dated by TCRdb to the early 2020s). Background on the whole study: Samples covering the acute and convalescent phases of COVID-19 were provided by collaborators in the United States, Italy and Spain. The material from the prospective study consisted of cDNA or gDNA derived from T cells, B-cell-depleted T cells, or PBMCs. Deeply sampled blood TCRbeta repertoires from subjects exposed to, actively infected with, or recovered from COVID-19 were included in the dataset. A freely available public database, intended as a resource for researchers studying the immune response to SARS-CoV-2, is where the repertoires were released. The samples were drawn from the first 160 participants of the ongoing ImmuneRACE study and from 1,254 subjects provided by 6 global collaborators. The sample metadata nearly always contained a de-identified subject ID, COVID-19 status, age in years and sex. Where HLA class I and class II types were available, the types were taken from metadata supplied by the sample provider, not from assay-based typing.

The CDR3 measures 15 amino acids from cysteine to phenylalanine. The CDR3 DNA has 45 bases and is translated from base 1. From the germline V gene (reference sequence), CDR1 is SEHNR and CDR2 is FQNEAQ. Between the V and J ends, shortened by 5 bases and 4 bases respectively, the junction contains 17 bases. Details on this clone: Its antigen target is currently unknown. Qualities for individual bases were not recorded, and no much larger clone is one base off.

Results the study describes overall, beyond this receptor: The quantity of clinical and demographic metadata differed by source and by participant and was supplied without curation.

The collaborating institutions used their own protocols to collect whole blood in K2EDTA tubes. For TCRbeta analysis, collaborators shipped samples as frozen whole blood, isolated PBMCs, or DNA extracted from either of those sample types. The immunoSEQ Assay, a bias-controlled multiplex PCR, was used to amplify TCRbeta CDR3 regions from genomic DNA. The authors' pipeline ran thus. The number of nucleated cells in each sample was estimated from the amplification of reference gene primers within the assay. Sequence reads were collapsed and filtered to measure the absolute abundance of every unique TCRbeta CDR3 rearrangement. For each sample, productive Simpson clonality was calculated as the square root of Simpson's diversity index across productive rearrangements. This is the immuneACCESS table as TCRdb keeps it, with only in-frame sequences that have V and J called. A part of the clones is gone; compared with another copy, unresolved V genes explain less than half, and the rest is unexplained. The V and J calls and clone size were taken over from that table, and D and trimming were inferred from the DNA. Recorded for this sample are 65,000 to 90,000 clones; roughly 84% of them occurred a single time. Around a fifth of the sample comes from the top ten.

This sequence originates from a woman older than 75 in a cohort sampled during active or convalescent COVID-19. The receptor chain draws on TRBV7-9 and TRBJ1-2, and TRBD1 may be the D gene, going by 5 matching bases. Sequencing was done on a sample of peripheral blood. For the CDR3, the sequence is CASSPGPQGTYGYTF. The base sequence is TGTGCCAGCAGCCCCGGACCCCAGGGCACCTATGGCTACACCTTC.